What follows are 20 T cell receptor beta chains derived from one specimen sequenced in a study of blood T cell repertoires in COVID-19. Method: immunoSEQ multiplex PCR; TCRdb's copy keeps in-frame clones and lacks some. The repertoire consists of roughly 140,000 clones, with 65% to 90% occurring once and the leading ten covering roughly 3.3%. The sequenced material came from peripheral blood. Receptors were obtained from a man aged 65 to 85 with acute or convalescent COVID-19.

The chain couples TRBV9 to TRBJ1-2, with D possibly TRBD1 on 6 matching bases. CDR1 and CDR2 (germline): SGDLS, YYNGEE. The V end was cut by 4 bases, the J end by 3 bases, with 13 bases between. The CDR3 contains 14 residues. CDR3 nucleotides: TGTGCCAGCAGCCCCCACAGGGACGACTATGGCTACACCTTC. This sequence encodes CASSPHRDDYGYTF.

The rearrangement links TRBV5-8 to TRBJ2-3; D is uncertain. The germline CDR1 and CDR2 sequences are SGHTS and YDEGEE. With 0 bases removed from V and 5 bases from J, the gap between germline ends came to 7 bases. The CDR3 is made up of 13 amino acids. For the CDR3, the DNA is TGTGCCAGCAGCTTGGACGAGGAAGATACGCAGTATTTT. Amino acids: CASSLDEEDTQYF.

In this sample, this clone turned up a few times. This chain links TRBV28 with TRBJ1-6; possibly TRBD1 for D (6 bases). The CDR3 extends over 15 amino acids. V was clipped by 6 bases and J by 4 bases, with 13 bases between them. Germline V lookup: CDR1 MDHEN, CDR2 SYDVKM. CDR3 protein: CASSPDSLYNSPLHF. In DNA form, the CDR3 reads TGTGCCAGCAGCCCGGACAGCTTGTATAATTCACCCCTCCACTTT. Complete variable domain (other parts from reference TRBV28 and TRBJ1-6): DVKVTQSSRYLVKRTGEKVFLECVQDMDHENMFWYRQDPGLGLRLIYFSYDVKMKEKGDIPEGYSVSREKKERFSLILESASTNQTSMYLCASSPDSLYNSPLHFGNGTRLTVT.

This rearrangement joins TRBV7-2 to TRBJ2-7; perhaps TRBD2 as D (5 bases). The germline V and J ends were trimmed by 4 bases and 1 base, with 14 bases remaining between them. Germline V lookup: CDR1 SGHTA, CDR2 FQGNSA. CDR3 size: 15 residues. The CDR3: CASSSPGSPSYEQYF. The CDR3 bases are TGTGCCAGCAGCTCTCCGGGGTCACCTTCCTACGAGCAGTACTTC.

V gene TRBV5-4 combines with J gene TRBJ2-2, with 13 bases that match TRBD2. The CDR3 spans 16 residues. With 4 bases clipped from V and 4 bases from J, the junction kept 4 bases outside the gene matches. The V gene's germline CDR1 is SGHNT and CDR2 YYREEE (reference sequence). CDR3 protein: CASSRGLAGITGELFF. The CDR3 coding sequence is TGTGCCAGCAGCCGGGGACTAGCGGGGATCACCGGGGAGCTGTTTTTT. Full variable domain (remainder filled in from reference TRBV5-4 and TRBJ2-2): ETGVTQSPTHLIKTRGQQVTLRCSSQSGHNTVSWYQQALGQGPQFIFQYYREEENGRGNFPPRFSGLQFPNYSSELNVNALELDDSALYLCASSRGLAGITGELFFGEGSRLTVL.

The chain links TRBV12-2 to TRBJ2-1; the table assigns TRBD2, which was not confirmed against the DNA. TRBV12-2 is labeled a pseudogene. The CDR3 runs to 20 residues. The CDR3 region has the DNA TGTGCAAGCGGGACGGGACCCCGACTAGCGGGAGAAATCCCTTACAATGAGCAGTTCTTC. Protein product: CASGTGPRLAGEIPYNEQFF.

This clone has just one count. This chain joins TRBV6-2 or TRBV6-3 and TRBJ1-5; 8 bases match TRBD1. The CDR3 sequence is 18 residues long. The ends lost 5 bases at V and 4 bases at J; junction bases unmatched: 16. Germline loops: CDR1 MNHEY, CDR2 SVGEGT. The CDR3 loop reads CASSTRGAGGERNQPQHF. Here the CDR3 DNA reads TGTGCCAGCAGTACCCGAGGGGCAGGGGGCGAAAGGAATCAGCCCCAGCATTTT.

The chain links TRBV30 to TRBJ2-5; 11 nucleotides align to TRBD2. With V trimmed by 5 bases and J by 5 bases, 7 bases remained unmatched. The length of the CDR3 is 14 residues. The germline V gene encodes CDR1 GTSNPN and CDR2 SVGIG (reference sequence). CDR3 bases: TGTGCCTGGGATAGCGGGAGGGCCAAGGAGACCCAGTACTTC. Translating it yields CAWDSGRAKETQYF. Combining the CDR3 with reference TRBV30 and TRBJ2-5 gives the whole variable domain SQTIHQWPATLVQPVGSPLSLECTVEGTSNPNLYWYRQAAGRGLQLLFYSVGIGQISSEVPQNLSASRPQDRQFILSSKKLLLSDSGFYLCAWDSGRAKETQYFGPGTRLLVL.

The chain uses TRBV2 and TRBJ1-1, with D hard to call. The CDR3 sequence is 13 residues long. V was shortened by 8 bases and J by 1 base, with 11 bases between the two germline ends. Germline V gene sequence: CDR1 SNHLY, CDR2 FYNNEI. The CDR3 coding sequence is TGTGCCAGCCTAATGGTCTCGAACACTGAAGCTTTCTTT. Protein sequence: CASLMVSNTEAFF.

The rearrangement uses TRBV11-2 and TRBJ2-5; 8 nucleotides agree with TRBD2. Germline trimming cut 7 bases from V and 5 bases from J; bases unmatched to any gene: 9. Looked up from germline, CDR1 is SGHAT and CDR2 is FQNNGV. The CDR3 has 14 residues. This CDR3 reads CASKVSGSGETQYF. The CDR3 coding sequence is TGTGCCAGCAAAGTCAGCGGGAGCGGTGAGACCCAGTACTTC.

In this sample, this clone turned up a few times. The gene calls are TRBV5-6 and TRBJ1-1; D perhaps matches TRBD1 (5 bases). This CDR3 contains 14 residues. V was shortened by 4 bases and J by 3 bases, with 13 bases between the two germline ends. Germline CDR1 SGHDT, CDR2 YYEEEE. CDR3 sequence reads: CASSPGGLDTEAFF. CDR3 bases: TGTGCCAGCAGCCCGGGGGGTCTGGACACTGAAGCTTTCTTT.

This clone was observed a single time. The V and J genes are TRBV6-5 and TRBJ1-1; tentative D call: TRBD1 (6 bases). The CDR3 loop spans 15 amino acids. V was pared by 6 bases and J by 5 bases, with 19 bases between. CDR1 MNHEY and CDR2 SVGAGI come from the germline V gene. The CDR3, as DNA: TGTGCCAGCAGGGGACGAGACAGGATCGGGACTGAAGCTTTCTTT. This sequence encodes CASRGRDRIGTEAFF.

This clone was counted a few times. V usage is TRBV6-6 and J usage is TRBJ2-5, with 7 positions matching TRBD1. The junction had 9 bases not matched to a gene; V was cut back by 7 bases and J by 4 bases. The CDR3 spans 14 residues. The germline V gene encodes CDR1 MNHNY and CDR2 SVGAGI (reference sequence). The CDR3 is CASIQRQGRETQYF. CDR3 bases: TGTGCCAGCATTCAACGACAGGGTCGAGAGACCCAGTACTTC.

The rearrangement links TRBV5-4 to TRBJ1-5, with 8 bases lining up with TRBD1. CDR1 SGHNT and CDR2 YYREEE come from the germline V gene (reference sequence). V trimming: 3 bases; J trimming: 5 bases; junction bases outside the gene matches: 7. This CDR3 region has 15 residues. The CDR3 loop reads CASSSGQGRDQPQHF. CDR3 nucleotides: TGTGCCAGCAGCTCTGGACAGGGTAGGGATCAGCCCCAGCATTTT.

This clone was found a few times. J is TRBJ1-2 and V is TRBV4-3; no definite D call. The length of the CDR3 is 16 residues. V was pared by 0 bases and J by 6 bases, with 17 bases between. Per germline, CDR1 LGHNA and CDR2 YSLEER. The CDR3 is CASSQDNPGGIDGYTF. The CDR3 DNA is TGCGCCAGCAGCCAAGATAACCCCGGAGGTATAGATGGCTACACCTTC.

The V call is TRBV4-3, the J call TRBJ2-7; TRBD1 is a possible D gene (5 bases). Germline V gene data show CDR1 as LGHNA and CDR2 as YSLEER. This CDR3 is built from 16 residues. The germline V and J ends were trimmed by 0 bases and 5 bases, with 17 bases remaining between them. The DNA for the CDR3 is TGCGCCAGCAGCCAAGATTTTGGTCAGGGAAGGAACGAGCAGTACTTC. Protein sequence: CASSQDFGQGRNEQYF.

The genes are TRBV7-9 and TRBJ2-1; 13 positions match TRBD2. With V trimmed by 5 bases and J by 0 bases, 10 bases remained unmatched. CDR3 length equals 19 residues. Germline CDR1 is SEHNR and CDR2 is FQNEAQ (reference sequence). The CDR3 nucleotides read TGTGCCAGCAGCCCGGGGGGACTAGCGGGGCCCAGCTCCTACAATGAGCAGTTCTTC. As protein: CASSPGGLAGPSSYNEQFF.

The rearrangement links TRBV19 to TRBJ2-3, with D possibly matching TRBD2 (5 bases). The CDR3 is made up of 16 amino acids. Germline values: CDR1 LNHDA, CDR2 SQIVND (reference sequence). V lost 3 bases and J 5 bases, leaving 18 bases between the germline ends. Here the CDR3 reads CASSIGSSNYLDTQYF. The CDR3 nucleotides read TGTGCCAGTAGTATCGGGTCTAGCAATTACCTAGATACGCAGTATTTT.

This clone was detected once. The V and J genes are TRBV5-6 and TRBJ2-5; TRBD2 matches at 12 bases. CDR3 length equals 16 residues. Per germline, CDR1 SGHDT and CDR2 YYEEEE. V gave up 4 bases and J gave up 5 bases; unmatched junction bases: 9. CDR3 loop: CASSPTSGSFRETQYF. The CDR3 coding sequence is TGTGCCAGCAGCCCGACTAGCGGGAGCTTCAGGGAGACCCAGTACTTC.

J is TRBJ2-1 and V is TRBV19; 15 bases are shared with TRBD2. Germline values: CDR1 LNHDA, CDR2 SQIVND (reference sequence). V shed 6 bases, J shed 8 bases, and the junction held 8 bases outside the gene matches. This CDR3 is 16 amino acids long. The CDR3 loop reads CASSLDRTSGRDEQFF. The CDR3 DNA reads TGTGCCAGTAGCCTAGATAGGACTAGCGGGAGGGATGAGCAGTTCTTC.